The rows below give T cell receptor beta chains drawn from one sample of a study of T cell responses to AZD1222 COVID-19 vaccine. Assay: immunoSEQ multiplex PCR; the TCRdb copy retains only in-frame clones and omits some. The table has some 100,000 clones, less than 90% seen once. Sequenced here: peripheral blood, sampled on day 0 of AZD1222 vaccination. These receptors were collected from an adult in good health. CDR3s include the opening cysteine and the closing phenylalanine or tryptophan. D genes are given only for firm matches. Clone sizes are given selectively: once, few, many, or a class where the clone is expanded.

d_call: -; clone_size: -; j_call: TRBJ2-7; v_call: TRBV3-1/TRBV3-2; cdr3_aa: CASSQGQREQYF; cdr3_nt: TGTGCCAGCAGCCAAGGACAGCGCGAGCAGTACTTC
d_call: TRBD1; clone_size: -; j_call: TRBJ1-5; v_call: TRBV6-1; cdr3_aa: CASSAQGARSNQPQHF; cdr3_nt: TGTGCCAGCAGTGCGCAGGGGGCGAGGAGCAATCAGCCCCAGCATTTT
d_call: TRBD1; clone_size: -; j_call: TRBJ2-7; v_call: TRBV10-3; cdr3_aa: CAISETTGSYEQYF; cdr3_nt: TGTGCCATCAGTGAGACGACAGGGTCCTACGAGCAGTACTTC
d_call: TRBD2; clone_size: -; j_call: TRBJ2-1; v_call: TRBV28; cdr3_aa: CASSPFPWGGGSPGYNEQFF; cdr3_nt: TGTGCCAGCAGTCCCTTCCCTTGGGGGGGAGGGTCGCCCGGATACAATGAGCAGTTCTTC
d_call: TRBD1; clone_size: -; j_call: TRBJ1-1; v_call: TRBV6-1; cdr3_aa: CASSEWQGATEAFF; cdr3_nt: TGTGCCAGCAGTGAGTGGCAGGGGGCGACTGAAGCTTTCTTT
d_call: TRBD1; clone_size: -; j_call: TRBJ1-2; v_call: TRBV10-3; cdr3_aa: CAISESGTGANYGYTF; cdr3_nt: TGTGCCATCAGTGAGTCGGGGACAGGGGCAAACTATGGCTACACCTTC
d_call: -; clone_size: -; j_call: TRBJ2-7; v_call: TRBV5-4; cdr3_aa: CASSLNEGYEQYF; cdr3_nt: TGTGCCAGCAGCTTGAATGAGGGATACGAGCAGTACTTC
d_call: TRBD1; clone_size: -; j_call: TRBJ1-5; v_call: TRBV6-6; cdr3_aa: CASGERDRGLAQPQHF; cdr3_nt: TGTGCCAGCGGAGAACGGGACAGGGGGCTTGCTCAGCCCCAGCATTTT
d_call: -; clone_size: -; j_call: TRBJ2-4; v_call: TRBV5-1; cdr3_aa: CASSLGLSLAKNIQYF; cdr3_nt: TGCGCCAGCAGCTTGGGTCTATCCCTAGCCAAAAACATTCAGTACTTC
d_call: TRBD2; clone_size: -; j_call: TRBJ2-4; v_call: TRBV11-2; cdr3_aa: CASSGGVAKNIQYF; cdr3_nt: TGTGCCAGCAGCGGGGGGGTAGCCAAAAACATTCAGTACTTC
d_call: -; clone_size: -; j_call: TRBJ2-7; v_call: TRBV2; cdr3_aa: CASIQGLSYEQYF; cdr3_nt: TGTGCCAGCATTCAGGGGCTTTCCTACGAGCAGTACTTC
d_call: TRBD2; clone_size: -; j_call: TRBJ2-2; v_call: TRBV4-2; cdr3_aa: CASSPTSGLAGVTGELFF; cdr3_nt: TGTGCCAGCAGCCCCACCTCCGGACTAGCGGGAGTTACCGGGGAGCTGTTTTTT
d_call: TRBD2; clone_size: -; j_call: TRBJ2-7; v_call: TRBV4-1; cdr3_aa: CASSQAGAGGPYEQYF; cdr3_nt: TGCGCCAGCAGCCAAGCGGGGGCGGGGGGCCCCTACGAGCAGTACTTC
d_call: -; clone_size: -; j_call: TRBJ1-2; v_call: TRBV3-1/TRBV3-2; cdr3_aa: CASSQGYGYTF; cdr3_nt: TGTGCCAGCAGCCAGGGCTATGGCTACACCTTC
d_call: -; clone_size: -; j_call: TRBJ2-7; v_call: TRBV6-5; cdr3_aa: CASSPVSSRGYEQYF; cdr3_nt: TGTGCCAGCAGTCCTGTATCCTCCCGGGGGTACGAGCAGTACTTC
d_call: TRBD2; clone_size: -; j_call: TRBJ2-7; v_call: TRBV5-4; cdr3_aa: CASSFSGAPHEQYF; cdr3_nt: TGTGCCAGCAGCTTTAGCGGGGCCCCCCACGAGCAGTACTTC
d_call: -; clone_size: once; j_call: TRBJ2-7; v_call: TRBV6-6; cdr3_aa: CASGNKGPYEQYF; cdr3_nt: TGTGCCAGCGGAAATAAGGGCCCCTACGAGCAGTACTTC
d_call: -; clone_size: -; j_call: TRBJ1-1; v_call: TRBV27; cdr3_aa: CASMLVPMNTEAFF; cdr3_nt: TGTGCCAGCATGTTAGTACCGATGAACACTGAAGCTTTCTTT
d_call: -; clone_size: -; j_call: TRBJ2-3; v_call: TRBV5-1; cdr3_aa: CASTPGGDTQYF; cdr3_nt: TGCGCCAGCACTCCCGGGGGTGATACGCAGTATTTT
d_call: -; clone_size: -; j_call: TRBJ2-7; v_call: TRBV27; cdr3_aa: CASSDGTLYEQYF; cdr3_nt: TGTGCCAGCAGCGACGGGACACTCTACGAGCAGTACTTC
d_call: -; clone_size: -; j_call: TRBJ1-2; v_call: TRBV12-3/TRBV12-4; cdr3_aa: CASSRSSYGYTF; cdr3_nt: TGTGCCAGCAGCCGTTCGAGTTATGGCTACACCTTC
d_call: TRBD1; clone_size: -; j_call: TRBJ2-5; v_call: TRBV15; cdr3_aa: CATSSAGTGRQETQYF; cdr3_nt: TGTGCCACCAGCAGCGCCGGGACAGGGCGCCAAGAGACCCAGTACTTC
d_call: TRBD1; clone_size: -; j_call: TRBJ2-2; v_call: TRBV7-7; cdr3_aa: CASSQSGTGGTGELFF; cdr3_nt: TGTGCCAGCAGCCAAAGTGGGACAGGGGGAACCGGGGAGCTGTTTTTT
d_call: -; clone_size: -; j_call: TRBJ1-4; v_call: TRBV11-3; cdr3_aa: CASSFGSTTTNEKLFF; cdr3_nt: TGTGCCAGCAGCTTCGGGAGTACTACAACTAATGAAAAACTGTTTTTT
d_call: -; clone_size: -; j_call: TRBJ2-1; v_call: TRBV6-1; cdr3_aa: CASSELPGTYNEQFF; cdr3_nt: TGTGCCAGCAGTGAATTACCAGGCACCTACAATGAGCAGTTCTTC
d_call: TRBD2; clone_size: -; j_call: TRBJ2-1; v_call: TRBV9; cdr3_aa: CASSVETSGGNNEQFF; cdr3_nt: TGTGCCAGCAGCGTAGAGACTAGCGGGGGGAACAATGAGCAGTTCTTC
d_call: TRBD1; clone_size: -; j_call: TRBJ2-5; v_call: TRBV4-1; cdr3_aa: CASRLTWTGGTQYF; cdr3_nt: TGCGCCAGCAGACTTACATGGACAGGGGGGACCCAGTACTTC
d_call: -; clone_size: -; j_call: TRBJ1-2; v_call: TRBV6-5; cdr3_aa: CASSQGLGLSGGYTF; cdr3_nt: TGTGCCAGCAGCCAGGGGTTGGGGCTGTCGGGTGGCTACACCTTC
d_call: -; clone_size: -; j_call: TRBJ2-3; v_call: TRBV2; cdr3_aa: CASSEGLVNTQYF; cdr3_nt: TGTGCCAGCAGTGAGGGACTTGTAAATACGCAGTATTTT
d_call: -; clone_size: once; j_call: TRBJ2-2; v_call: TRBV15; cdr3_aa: CATSGGSAGGPGELFF; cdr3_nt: TGTGCCACCAGCGGCGGAAGTGCTGGGGGGCCCGGGGAGCTGTTTTTT
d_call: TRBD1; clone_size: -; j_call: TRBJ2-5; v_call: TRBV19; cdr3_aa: CASSDRERETQYF; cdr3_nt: TGTGCCAGTAGCGACAGGGAGCGAGAGACCCAGTACTTC
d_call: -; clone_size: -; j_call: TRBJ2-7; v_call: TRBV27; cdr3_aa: CASSFRTDSEQYF; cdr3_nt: TGTGCCAGCAGTTTTAGAACCGACTCCGAGCAGTACTTC
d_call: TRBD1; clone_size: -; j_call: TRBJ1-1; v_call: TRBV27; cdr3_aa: CASHAGWTGSRSEAFF; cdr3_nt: TGTGCCAGTCATGCTGGGTGGACAGGGTCTCGATCTGAAGCTTTCTTT
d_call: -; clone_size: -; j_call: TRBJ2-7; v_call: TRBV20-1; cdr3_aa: CSASPGPEQYF; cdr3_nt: TGCAGTGCTAGTCCAGGACCCGAGCAGTACTTC
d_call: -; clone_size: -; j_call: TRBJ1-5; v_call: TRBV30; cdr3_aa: CAWSPTGTSNQPQHF; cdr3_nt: TGTGCCTGGAGTCCGACCGGGACTAGCAATCAGCCCCAGCATTTT
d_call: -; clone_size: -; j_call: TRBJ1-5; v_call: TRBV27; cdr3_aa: CASSWSGGQPQHF; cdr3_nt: TGTGCCAGCAGTTGGTCGGGCGGCCAGCCCCAGCATTTT
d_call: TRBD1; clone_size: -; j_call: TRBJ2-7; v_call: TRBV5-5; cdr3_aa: CASRPRTGDYEQYF; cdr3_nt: TGTGCCAGCAGGCCGAGGACAGGGGACTACGAGCAGTACTTC
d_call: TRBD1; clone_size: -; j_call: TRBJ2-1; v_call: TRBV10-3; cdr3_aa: CAISESRQGSYNEQFF; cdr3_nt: TGTGCCATCAGTGAGTCACGACAGGGATCCTACAATGAGCAGTTCTTC
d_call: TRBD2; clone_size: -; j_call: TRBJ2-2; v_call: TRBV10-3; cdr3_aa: CAIRPGLAANTGELFF; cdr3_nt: TGTGCCATCAGACCGGGACTAGCGGCGAACACCGGGGAGCTGTTTTTT
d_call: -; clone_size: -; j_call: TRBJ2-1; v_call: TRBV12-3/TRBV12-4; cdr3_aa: CASSTSSYNEQFF; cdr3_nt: TGTGCCAGCAGCACCAGCTCCTACAATGAGCAGTTCTTC
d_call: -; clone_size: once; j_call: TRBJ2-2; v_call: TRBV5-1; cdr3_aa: CASSLAAGNTGELFF; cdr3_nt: TGCGCCAGCAGCTTGGCCGCAGGGAACACCGGGGAGCTGTTTTTT
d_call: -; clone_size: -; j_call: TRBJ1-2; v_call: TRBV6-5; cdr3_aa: CASSYSWGEFRGYTF; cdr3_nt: TGTGCCAGCAGTTATTCATGGGGGGAATTTCGCGGCTACACCTTC
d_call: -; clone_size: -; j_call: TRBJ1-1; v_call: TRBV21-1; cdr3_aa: CASSKPQGQPNTEAFF; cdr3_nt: TGTGCCAGCAGCAAACCTCAGGGACAGCCGAACACTGAAGCTTTCTTT
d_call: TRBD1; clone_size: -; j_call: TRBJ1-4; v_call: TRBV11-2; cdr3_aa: CASSQGQGEEKLFF; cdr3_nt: TGTGCCAGCAGCCAGGGACAGGGCGAAGAAAAACTGTTTTTT
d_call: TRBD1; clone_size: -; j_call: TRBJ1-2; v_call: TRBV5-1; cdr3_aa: CASSVGQGARGYTF; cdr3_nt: TGCGCCAGCAGCGTGGGACAGGGGGCGCGGGGCTACACCTTC
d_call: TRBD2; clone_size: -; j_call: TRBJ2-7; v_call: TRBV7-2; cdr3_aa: CASSFLAGESYEQYF; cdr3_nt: TGTGCCAGCAGCTTCTTAGCGGGAGAGTCCTACGAGCAGTACTTC
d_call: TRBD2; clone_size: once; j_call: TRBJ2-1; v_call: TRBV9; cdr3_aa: CASSVGDSGNYEQFF; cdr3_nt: TGTGCCAGCAGCGTAGGTGATAGCGGGAATTATGAGCAGTTCTTC
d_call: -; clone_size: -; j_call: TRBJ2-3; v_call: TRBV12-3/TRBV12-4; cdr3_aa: CASSGQNTDTQYF; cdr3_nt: TGTGCCAGTTCAGGACAGAACACAGATACGCAGTATTTT
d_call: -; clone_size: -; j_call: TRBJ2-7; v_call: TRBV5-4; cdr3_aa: CASSREGREQYF; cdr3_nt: TGTGCCAGCAGCCGAGAGGGGCGCGAGCAGTACTTC